Presented here are 25 T cell receptor beta chains from one specimen sequenced in a study of OX40 agonist ivuxolimab in advanced cancers. The library was generated by the immunoSEQ multiplex PCR assay. Imported from immuneACCESS, the table was reduced by TCRdb to in-frame sequences with V and J called. These copies leave out some clones; in studies compared against another copy, an unresolved V gene accounts for under half, and the cause of the remainder is not known. For this sample the table gives tens of thousands of clones, of which 80% to 95% were detected only once. Together, the top ten hold around 25% of the sample. Here the sequenced sample was CD4+ or CD8+ T cells sorted from blood, taken in a trial of the OX40 agonist ivuxolimab. The receptors come from an adult with an advanced solid tumor such as melanoma, head and neck, liver or kidney cancer.

The gene calls are TRBV7-9 and TRBJ2-1; D may be TRBD1 or TRBD2 (5 bases each). The CDR3 spans 16 residues. The V end lost 5 bases, the J end lost 2 bases, and 16 bases lay between the germline ends. Looked up from germline, CDR1 is SEHNR and CDR2 is FQNEAQ (reference sequence). CDR3 in amino acids: CASSPRTGGPYNEQFF. In DNA form, the CDR3 reads TGTGCCAGCAGCCCCCGTACTGGGGGTCCCTACAATGAGCAGTTCTTC.

The chain recombines TRBV5-1 with TRBJ2-7, with a tentative D call TRBD2 (6 bases). The CDR3 is made up of 13 amino acids. Germline V lookup: CDR1 SGHRS, CDR2 YFSETQ. Trimming pared 4 bases from V and 0 bases from J, leaving 8 bases between. The CDR3 DNA reads TGCGCCAGCAGCGTGCGGGACTCCTACGAGCAGTACTTC. This translates into CASSVRDSYEQYF.

The DNA of the CDR3 is TGTGCCGGGTTCGGACAGGAGGAAAAACTGTTTTTT. As protein: CAGFGQEEKLFF. The rearrangement links TRBV2 to TRBJ1-4; 7 bases line up with TRBD1. CDR3 length: 12 amino acids. V was pared by 11 bases and J by 8 bases, with 8 bases of the junction left unmatched. CDR1 is SNHLY and CDR2 is FYNNEI in the germline V gene.

The gene calls are TRBV2 and TRBJ2-3; 7 bases are shared with TRBD2. This CDR3 spans 16 amino acids. The trim removed 6 bases at V and 2 bases at J, leaving 11 bases unmatched. The germline V gene has CDR1 SNHLY and CDR2 FYNNEI. CDR3 loop: CASRGGRATLTDTQYF. The CDR3 DNA follows: TGTGCCAGCAGGGGGGGGAGAGCGACCCTCACAGATACGCAGTATTTT.

This clone appeared a single time. The V gene is TRBV7-9, the J gene TRBJ1-5; D uncertain. The germline V and J ends were trimmed by 7 bases and 7 bases, with 14 bases remaining between them. This CDR3 comprises 13 residues. In germline, CDR1 is SEHNR, CDR2 FQNEAQ (reference sequence). CDR3 in amino acids: CASILSRGQPQHF. CDR3 bases: TGTGCCAGCATCCTGTCCCGAGGGCAGCCCCAGCATTTT.

The CDR3 DNA is TGTGCCAGCAGCTCTGGGGGGACTAGCGGGAGGTATACGCAGTATTTT. This encodes CASSSGGTSGRYTQYF. The chain joins TRBV13 to TRBJ2-3; 15 bases are a match to TRBD2. This CDR3 contains 16 residues. J gave up 7 bases and V 4 bases, and 6 bases lay outside the gene matches. CDR1 is PRHDT, CDR2 FYEKMQ, per germline (reference sequence).

The chain uses TRBV27 and TRBJ2-1, with a possible D match to TRBD1 (6 bases). The germline gives CDR1 MNHEY, CDR2 SMNVEV (reference sequence). This CDR3 is 16 amino acids long. V lost 5 bases and J 3 bases, leaving 17 bases between the germline ends. The CDR3 bases are TGTGCCAGCAGTATAATCCCAGGGGTCGACTACAATGAGCAGTTCTTC. This sequence encodes CASSIIPGVDYNEQFF.

The rearrangement uses TRBV4-3 and TRBJ2-2, with D possibly called TRBD1 or TRBD2 (6 bases each). Germline CDR1 and CDR2: LGHNA and YSLEER. Trimming left V 3 bases short and J 1 base short, with 12 bases between. This CDR3 is built from 16 residues. The CDR3 nucleotides are TGCGCCAGCAGCCAGGCTGGGGGGCTGAACACCGGGGAGCTGTTTTTT. Translation: CASSQAGGLNTGELFF.

The V gene is TRBV27, the J gene TRBJ2-7; no clear D gene. This CDR3 has 13 amino acids. From germline, CDR1 is MNHEY and CDR2 SMNVEV (reference sequence). V lost 3 bases and J lost 2, with 8 bases in between. The CDR3, as DNA: TGTGCCAGCAGTTTGCAGGCGACCTACGAGCAGTACTTC. Protein product: CASSLQATYEQYF.

The rearrangement joins TRBV6-1 to TRBJ1-6; 7 bases fit TRBD1. V was clipped by 4 bases and J by 7 bases; unmatched bases: 4. Germline values: CDR1 MNHNS, CDR2 SASEGT. The CDR3 loop spans 14 amino acids. In nucleotides, the CDR3 is TGTGCCAGCAGTGTCCAGGGGGAGAATTCACCCCTCCACTTT. Encoded protein: CASSVQGENSPLHF.

The chain is built from TRBV28 and TRBJ2-7; 10 bases line up with TRBD1. This CDR3 has 14 residues. The germline gives CDR1 MDHEN, CDR2 SYDVKM. The J segment lost 2 bases and the V segment lost 4 bases, leaving 2 bases of the junction unmatched. CDR3 protein: CASSSGTGAYEQYF. The CDR3 nucleotides read TGTGCCAGCAGTTCGGGGACAGGGGCCTACGAGCAGTACTTC.

The J gene is TRBJ2-1, the V gene TRBV6-5; 7 bases fit TRBD1. CDR1 is MNHEY, CDR2 SVGAGI, per germline. The CDR3 covers 15 residues. After removal of 2 bases from V and 5 bases from J, the junction contained 6 bases not matched to a gene. This chain's CDR3 is CASSYPGDRDNEQFF. DNA of the CDR3: TGTGCCAGCAGTTACCCAGGCGACAGGGACAATGAGCAGTTCTTC.

V gene TRBV6-6 combines with J gene TRBJ2-5, with D unclear. The germline V gene has CDR1 MNHNY and CDR2 SVGAGI (reference sequence). This CDR3 region has 16 residues. The V gene lost 6 bases and the J gene lost 5 bases, with 22 bases spanning the gap. CDR3 nucleotides: TGTGCCAGCAGCAGGAAGCTAGACGAGCTTTTGGAGACCCAGTACTTC. This encodes CASSRKLDELLETQYF.

The chain recombines TRBV9 with TRBJ2-6; the D gene is possibly TRBD2 (5 bases). Germline V gives CDR1 SGDLS, CDR2 YYNGEE. Trimming took off 3 bases at V and 0 bases at J, with 7 bases between the two ends. This CDR3 spans 15 amino acids. CDR3 nucleotide sequence: TGTGCCAGCAGCGCCAGCGGCTCTGGGGCCAACGTCCTGACTTTC. It is translated as CASSASGSGANVLTF.

The chain uses TRBV27 and TRBJ2-7; the D gene could be TRBD1 or TRBD2 (5 bases each). Trimming left V 2 bases short and J 4 bases short, with 15 bases between. The CDR3 runs 15 residues. Germline assignment: CDR1 MNHEY and CDR2 SMNVEV (reference sequence). CDR3 loop: CASSLRSWDRYEQYF. The CDR3, as DNA: TGTGCCAGCAGTTTAAGGTCCTGGGACCGTTACGAGCAGTACTTC.

The chain is built from TRBV14 and TRBJ2-2, with TRBD2 matching over 13 bases. The trim removed 3 bases at V and 4 bases at J, leaving 2 bases unmatched. The CDR3 consists of 16 residues. CDR1 is SGHDN, CDR2 FVKESK, per germline. The CDR3 loop reads CASSQGLAGPTGELFF. CDR3 in DNA: TGTGCCAGCAGCCAGGGACTAGCGGGGCCCACCGGGGAGCTGTTTTTT.

This clone appeared once. This chain joins TRBV30 and TRBJ1-2; possible D gene TRBD1, 6 bases. The length of the CDR3 is 15 residues. Germline V lookup: CDR1 GTSNPN, CDR2 SVGIG (reference sequence). Trimming pared 0 bases from V and 4 bases from J, leaving 15 bases between. CDR3 region: CAWSVGSGAFYGYTF. The CDR3 DNA reads TGTGCCTGGAGTGTAGGGTCGGGGGCGTTCTATGGCTACACCTTC.

As for this clone: The same CDR3 arises from other DNA sequences in this sample as well. V usage is TRBV7-8 and J usage is TRBJ1-2; D not resolved. Deletions cut 0 bases from V and 2 bases from J, with 7 bases between. This CDR3 comprises 14 residues. Germline V gives CDR1 SGHVS, CDR2 FQNEAQ. The CDR3 DNA follows: TGTGCCAGCAGCTTAGCGGGTTTAAACTATGGCTACACCTTC. Translated, it gives CASSLAGLNYGYTF.

V usage is TRBV20-1 and J usage is TRBJ2-7; tentative D call: TRBD1 (6 bases). Germline CDR1 is DFQATT and CDR2 is SNEGSKA (reference sequence). The CDR3 spans 11 residues. Trimming cost V 6 bases and J 4 bases, with 10 bases left between them. DNA of the CDR3: TGCAGTGCCCGGACAGAATACGAGCAGTACTTC. It codes for CSARTEYEQYF.

The J gene is TRBJ2-4, the V gene TRBV28, with TRBD2 matching 11 bases. Germline-derived CDR1 and CDR2 are MDHEN and SYDVKM. Losses at the gene ends were 5 bases for V and 8 bases for J; bases not matched to a gene: 29. This CDR3 contains 22 residues. The CDR3 DNA follows: TGTGCCAGCAGTGAAAAACCGGACAGCCCGGGGGCTAGCGGGAGGAACGAGGACATTCAGTACTTC. Amino acid sequence: CASSEKPDSPGASGRNEDIQYF.

The chain recombines TRBV28 with TRBJ2-1; D unclear. This CDR3 has 16 amino acids. Germline assignment: CDR1 MDHEN and CDR2 SYDVKM. The V and J ends lost 3 bases and 7 bases respectively, with 19 bases between them. Written as DNA, the CDR3 is TGTGCCAGCAGTTTTAATGGTGAGATCGCGAGTAATGAGCAGTTCTTC. As protein: CASSFNGEIASNEQFF.

The V call is TRBV11-2, the J call TRBJ2-3, with D uncertain. The CDR3 length is 15 residues. The germline V gene encodes CDR1 SGHAT and CDR2 FQNNGV. The V end was cut by 1 base, the J end by 0 bases, with 8 bases between. In DNA, the CDR3 is TGTGCCAGCAGCTTAGCGGCTACTAGCACAGATACGCAGTATTTT. This codes for CASSLAATSTDTQYF.

The chain combines TRBV11-2 with TRBJ2-3; 7 bases map to TRBD1. Germline CDR1 SGHAT, CDR2 FQNNGV. The trim removed 1 base at V and 5 bases at J, leaving 9 bases unmatched. The CDR3 is made up of 16 amino acids. In DNA form, the CDR3 reads TGTGCCAGCAGCTTAGGGACGGGACAGCATTTAGATACGCAGTATTTT. The encoded protein is CASSLGTGQHLDTQYF.

The V call is TRBV28, the J call TRBJ1-5; D remains ambiguous. The CDR3 is made up of 15 amino acids. The germline V and J ends were trimmed by 5 bases and 0 bases, with 11 bases remaining between them. In germline, CDR1 is MDHEN, CDR2 SYDVKM. CDR3 sequence reads: CASSGPTDSNQPQHF. DNA of the CDR3: TGTGCCAGCAGTGGACCGACGGATAGCAATCAGCCCCAGCATTTT.

The chain has TRBV9 and TRBJ1-3; D is uncertain. Germline values: CDR1 SGDLS, CDR2 YYNGEE. The length of the CDR3 is 17 residues. V was shortened by 4 bases and J by 0 bases, with 17 bases between the two germline ends. CDR3 protein: CASSLSPRESSGNTIYF. The CDR3, as DNA: TGTGCCAGCAGCCTCAGCCCCCGGGAATCCTCTGGAAACACCATATATTTT.